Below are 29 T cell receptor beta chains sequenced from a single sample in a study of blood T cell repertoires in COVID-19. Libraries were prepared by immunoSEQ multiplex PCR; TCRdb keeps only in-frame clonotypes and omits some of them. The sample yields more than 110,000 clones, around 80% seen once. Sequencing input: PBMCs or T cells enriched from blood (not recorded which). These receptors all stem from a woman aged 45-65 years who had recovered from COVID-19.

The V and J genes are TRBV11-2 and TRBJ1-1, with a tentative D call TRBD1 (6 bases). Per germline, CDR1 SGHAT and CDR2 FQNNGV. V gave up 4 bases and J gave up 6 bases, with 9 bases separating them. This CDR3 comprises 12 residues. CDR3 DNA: TGTGCCAGCAGCTCGAGGGGGTCTGAAGCTTTCTTT. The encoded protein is CASSSRGSEAFF. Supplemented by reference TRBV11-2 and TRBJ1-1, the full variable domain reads EAGVAQSPRYKIIEKRQSVAFWCNPISGHATLYWYQQILGQGPKLLIQFQNNGVVDDSQLPKDRFSAERLKGVDSTLKIQPAKLEDSAVYLCASSSRGSEAFFGQGTRLTVV.

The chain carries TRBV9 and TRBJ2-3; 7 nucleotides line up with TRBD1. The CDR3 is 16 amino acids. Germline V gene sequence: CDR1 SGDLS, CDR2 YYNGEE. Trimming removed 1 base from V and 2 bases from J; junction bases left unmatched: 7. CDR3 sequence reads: CASSVTRGTNTDTQYF. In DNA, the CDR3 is TGTGCCAGCAGCGTAACCAGGGGGACAAACACAGATACGCAGTATTTT.

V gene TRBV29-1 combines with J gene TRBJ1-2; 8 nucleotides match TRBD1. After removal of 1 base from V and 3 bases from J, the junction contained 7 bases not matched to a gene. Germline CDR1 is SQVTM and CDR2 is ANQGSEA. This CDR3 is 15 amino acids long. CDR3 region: CSVEATGVGHYGYTF. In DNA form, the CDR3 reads TGCAGCGTTGAAGCGACAGGGGTAGGACACTATGGCTACACCTTC. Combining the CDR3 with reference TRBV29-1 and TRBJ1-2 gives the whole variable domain SAVISQKPSRDICQRGTSLTIQCQVDSQVTMMFWYRQQPGQSLTLIATANQGSEATYESGFVIDKFPISRPNLTFSTLTVSNMSPEDSSIYLCSVEATGVGHYGYTFGSGTRLTVV.

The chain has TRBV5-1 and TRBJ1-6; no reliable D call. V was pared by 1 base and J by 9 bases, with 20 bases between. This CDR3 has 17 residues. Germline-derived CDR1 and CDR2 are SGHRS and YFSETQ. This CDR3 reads CASSLFQSGLVSSPLHF. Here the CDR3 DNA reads TGCGCCAGCAGCTTGTTCCAATCGGGGTTGGTTTCTTCACCCCTCCACTTT.

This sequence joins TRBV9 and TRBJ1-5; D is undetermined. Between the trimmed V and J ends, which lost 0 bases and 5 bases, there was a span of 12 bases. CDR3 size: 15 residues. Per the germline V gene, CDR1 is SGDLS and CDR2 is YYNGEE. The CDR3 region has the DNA TGTGCCAGCAGCGTAGGTTGGCAGATTTATCAGCCCCAGCATTTT. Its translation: CASSVGWQIYQPQHF.

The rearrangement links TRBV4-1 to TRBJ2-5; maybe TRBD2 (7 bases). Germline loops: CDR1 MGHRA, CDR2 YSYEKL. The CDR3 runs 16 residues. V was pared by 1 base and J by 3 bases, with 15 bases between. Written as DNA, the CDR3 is TGCGCCAGCAGCCAAGGGGACTGGGGGGGCAAAGAGACCCAGTACTTC. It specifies CASSQGDWGGKETQYF.

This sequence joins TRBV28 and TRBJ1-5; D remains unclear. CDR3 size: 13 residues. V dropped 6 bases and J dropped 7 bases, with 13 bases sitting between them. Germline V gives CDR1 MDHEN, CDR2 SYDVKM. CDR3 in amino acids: CASSRGMRQPQHF. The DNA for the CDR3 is TGTGCCAGCAGCCGAGGGATGAGGCAGCCCCAGCATTTT.

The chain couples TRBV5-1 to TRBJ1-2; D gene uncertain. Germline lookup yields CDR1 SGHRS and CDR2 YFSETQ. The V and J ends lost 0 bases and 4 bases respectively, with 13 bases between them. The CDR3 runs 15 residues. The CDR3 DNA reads TGCGCCAGCAGCTTGGCCGCTGGGCCAGGCTATGGCTACACCTTC. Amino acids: CASSLAAGPGYGYTF.

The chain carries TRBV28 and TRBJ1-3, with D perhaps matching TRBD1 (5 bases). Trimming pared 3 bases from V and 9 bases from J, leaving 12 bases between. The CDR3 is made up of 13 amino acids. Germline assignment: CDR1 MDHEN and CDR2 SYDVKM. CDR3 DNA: TGTGCCAGCAGTTTCGGACAACTCGGCACCATATATTTT. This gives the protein CASSFGQLGTIYF. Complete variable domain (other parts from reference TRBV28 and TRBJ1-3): DVKVTQSSRYLVKRTGEKVFLECVQDMDHENMFWYRQDPGLGLRLIYFSYDVKMKEKGDIPEGYSVSREKKERFSLILESASTNQTSMYLCASSFGQLGTIYFGEGSWLTVV.

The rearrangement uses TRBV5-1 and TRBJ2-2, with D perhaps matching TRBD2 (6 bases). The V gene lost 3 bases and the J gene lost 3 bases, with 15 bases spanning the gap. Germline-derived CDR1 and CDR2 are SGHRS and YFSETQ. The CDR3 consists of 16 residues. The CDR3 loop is CASSSGGEADTGELFF. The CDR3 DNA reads TGCGCCAGCAGCTCTGGAGGGGAGGCGGACACCGGGGAGCTGTTTTTT. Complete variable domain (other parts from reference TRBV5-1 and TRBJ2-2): KAGVTQTPRYLIKTRGQQVTLSCSPISGHRSVSWYQQTPGQGLQFLFEYFSETQRNKGNFPGRFSGRQFSNSRSEMNVSTLELGDSALYLCASSSGGEADTGELFFGEGSRLTVL.

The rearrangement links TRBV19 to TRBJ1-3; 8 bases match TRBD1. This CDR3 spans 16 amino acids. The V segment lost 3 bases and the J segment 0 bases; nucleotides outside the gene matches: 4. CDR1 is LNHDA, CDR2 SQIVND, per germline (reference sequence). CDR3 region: CASSMWTGSSGNTIYF. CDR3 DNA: TGTGCCAGTAGTATGTGGACAGGGAGCTCTGGAAACACCATATATTTT.

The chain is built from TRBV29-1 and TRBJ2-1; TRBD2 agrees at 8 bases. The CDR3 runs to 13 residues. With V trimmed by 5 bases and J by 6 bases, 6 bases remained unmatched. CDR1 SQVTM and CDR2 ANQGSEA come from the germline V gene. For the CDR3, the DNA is TGCAGCGTTCCCCCGACTAGCGCCAATGAGCAGTTCTTC. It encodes CSVPPTSANEQFF.

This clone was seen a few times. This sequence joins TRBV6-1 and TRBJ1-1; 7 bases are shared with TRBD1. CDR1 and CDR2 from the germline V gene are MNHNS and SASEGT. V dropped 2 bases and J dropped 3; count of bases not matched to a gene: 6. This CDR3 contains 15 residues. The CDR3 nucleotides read TGTGCCAGCAGTGAACCTAAGGGACAGCACACTGAAGCTTTCTTT. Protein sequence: CASSEPKGQHTEAFF.

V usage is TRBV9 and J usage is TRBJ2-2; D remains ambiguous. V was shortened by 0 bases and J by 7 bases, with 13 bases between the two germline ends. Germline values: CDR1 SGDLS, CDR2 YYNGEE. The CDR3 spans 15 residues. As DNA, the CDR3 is TGTGCCAGCAGCGTAGGGTCTAGGTTCTACGGGGAGCTGTTTTTT. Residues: CASSVGSRFYGELFF.

The CDR3 loop reads CASSFDGDPGNTIYF. CDR3 bases: TGTGCCAGCAGCTTTGACGGGGATCCTGGAAACACCATATATTTT. The gene calls are TRBV7-3 and TRBJ1-3; D remains ambiguous. Germline V gene sequence: CDR1 SGHTA, CDR2 FQGTGA. The CDR3 has 15 residues. The V end lost 3 bases, the J end lost 2 bases, and 11 bases lay between the germline ends.

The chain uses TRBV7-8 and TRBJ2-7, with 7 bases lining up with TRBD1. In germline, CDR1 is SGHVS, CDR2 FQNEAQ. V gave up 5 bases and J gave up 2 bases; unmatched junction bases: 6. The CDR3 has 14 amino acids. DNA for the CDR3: TGTGCCAGCAGCACCGACAGGGAGACCTACGAGCAGTACGTC. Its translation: CASSTDRETYEQYV.

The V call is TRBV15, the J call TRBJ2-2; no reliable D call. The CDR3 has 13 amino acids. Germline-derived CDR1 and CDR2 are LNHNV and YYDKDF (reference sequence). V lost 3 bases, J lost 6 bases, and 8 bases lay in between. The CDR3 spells CATSRLVSGELFF. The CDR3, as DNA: TGTGCCACCAGCAGGCTAGTCTCCGGGGAGCTGTTTTTT.

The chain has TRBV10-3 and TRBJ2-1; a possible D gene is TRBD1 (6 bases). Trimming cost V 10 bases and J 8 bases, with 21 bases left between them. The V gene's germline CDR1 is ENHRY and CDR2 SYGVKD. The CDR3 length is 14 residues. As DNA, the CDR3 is TGTGCCACAAAGGGGCCGACAGGTTTCGATGAGCAGTTCTTC. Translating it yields CATKGPTGFDEQFF.

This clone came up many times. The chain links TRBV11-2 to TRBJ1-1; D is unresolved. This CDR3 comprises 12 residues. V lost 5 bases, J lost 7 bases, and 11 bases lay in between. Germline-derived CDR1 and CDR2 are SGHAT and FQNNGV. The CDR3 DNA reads TGTGCCAGCAGCAGTAGAGGAGGTGAAGCTTTCTTT. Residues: CASSSRGGEAFF.

In nucleotides, the CDR3 is TGTGCCAGCAGCGCGGGACATCTTGGTCAGCCCCAGCATTTT. Translation gives CASSAGHLGQPQHF. The rearrangement joins TRBV9 to TRBJ1-5, with D maybe TRBD1 (6 bases). V shed 3 bases and J shed 6 bases, with 13 bases lying between them. CDR1 SGDLS and CDR2 YYNGEE come from the germline V gene. CDR3 size: 14 residues. The full variable domain, its missing parts supplied by reference TRBV9 and TRBJ1-5, is DSGVTQTPKHLITATGQRVTLRCSPRSGDLSVYWYQQSLDQGLQFLIQYYNGEERAKGNILERFSAQQFPDLHSELNLSSLELGDSALYFCASSAGHLGQPQHFGDGTRLSIL.

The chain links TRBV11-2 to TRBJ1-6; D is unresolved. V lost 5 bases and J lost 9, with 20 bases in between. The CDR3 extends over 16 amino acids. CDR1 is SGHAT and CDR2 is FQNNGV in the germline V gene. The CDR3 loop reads CASSATQGGYGSPLHF. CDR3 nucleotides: TGTGCCAGCAGCGCCACTCAAGGAGGGTACGGTTCACCCCTCCACTTT.

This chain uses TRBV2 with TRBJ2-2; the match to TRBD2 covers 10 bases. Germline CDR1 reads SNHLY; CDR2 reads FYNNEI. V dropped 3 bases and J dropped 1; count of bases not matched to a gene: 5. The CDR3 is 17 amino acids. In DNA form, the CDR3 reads TGTGCCAGCAGTGAGAAGCGGGGGGGCCTGAACACCGGGGAGCTGTTTTTT. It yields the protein CASSEKRGGLNTGELFF. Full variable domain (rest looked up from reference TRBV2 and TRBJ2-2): EPEVTQTPSHQVTQMGQEVILRCVPISNHLYFYWYRQILGQKVEFLVSFYNNEISEKSEIFDDQFSVERPDGSNFTLKIRSTKLEDSAMYFCASSEKRGGLNTGELFFGEGSRLTVL.

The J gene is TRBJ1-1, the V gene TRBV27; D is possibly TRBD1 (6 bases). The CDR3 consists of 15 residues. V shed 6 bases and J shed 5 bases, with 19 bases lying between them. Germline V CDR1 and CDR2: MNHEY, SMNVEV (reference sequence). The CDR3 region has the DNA TGTGCCAGCAGCGATCAGACAGGAATGGGGACTGAAGCTTTCTTT. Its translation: CASSDQTGMGTEAFF.

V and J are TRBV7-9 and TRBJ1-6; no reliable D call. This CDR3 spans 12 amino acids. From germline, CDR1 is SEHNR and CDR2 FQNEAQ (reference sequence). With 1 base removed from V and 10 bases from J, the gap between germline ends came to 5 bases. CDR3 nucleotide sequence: TGTGCCAGCAGCTTAGAACTCTCACCCCTCCACTTT. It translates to CASSLELSPLHF. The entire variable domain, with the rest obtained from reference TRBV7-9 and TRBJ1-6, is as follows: DTGVSQNPRHKITKRGQNVTFRCDPISEHNRLYWYRQTLGQGPEFLTYFQNEAQLEKSRLLSDRFSAERPKGSFSTLEIQRTEQGDSAMYLCASSLELSPLHFGNGTRLTVT.

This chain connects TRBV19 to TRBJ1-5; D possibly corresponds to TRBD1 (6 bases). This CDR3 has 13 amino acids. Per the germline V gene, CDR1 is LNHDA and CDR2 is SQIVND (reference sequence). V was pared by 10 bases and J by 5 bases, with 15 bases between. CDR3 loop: CATARDTDQPQHF. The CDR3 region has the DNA TGTGCCACCGCCCGGGACACAGATCAGCCCCAGCATTTT.

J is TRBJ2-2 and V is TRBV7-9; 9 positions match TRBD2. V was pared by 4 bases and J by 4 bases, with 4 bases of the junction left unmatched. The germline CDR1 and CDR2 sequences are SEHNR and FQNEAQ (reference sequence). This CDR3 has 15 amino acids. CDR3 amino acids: CASSWSGGFTGELFF. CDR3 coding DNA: TGTGCCAGCAGCTGGAGCGGGGGGTTCACCGGGGAGCTGTTTTTT.

Here the CDR3 reads CASSMPQGPSGYTF. The DNA of the CDR3 is TGTGCCAGTAGTATGCCCCAGGGCCCGAGCGGCTACACCTTC. The chain combines TRBV19 with TRBJ1-2; D possibly corresponds to TRBD1 (5 bases). The CDR3 has 14 residues. The V and J ends lost 3 bases and 8 bases respectively, with 16 bases between them. From germline, CDR1 is LNHDA and CDR2 SQIVND (reference sequence).

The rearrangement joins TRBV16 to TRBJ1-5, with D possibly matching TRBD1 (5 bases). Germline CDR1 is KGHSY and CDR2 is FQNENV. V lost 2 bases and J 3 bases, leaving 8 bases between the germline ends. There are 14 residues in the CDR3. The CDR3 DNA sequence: TGTGCCAGCAGCCAAGGGGCGGACAATCAGCCCCAGCATTTT. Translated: CASSQGADNQPQHF.

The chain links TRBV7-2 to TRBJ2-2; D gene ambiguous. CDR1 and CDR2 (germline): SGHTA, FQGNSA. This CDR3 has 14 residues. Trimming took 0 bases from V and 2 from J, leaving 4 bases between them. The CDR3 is CASSLALNTGELFF. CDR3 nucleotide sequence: TGTGCCAGCAGCTTAGCCTTAAACACCGGGGAGCTGTTTTTT.